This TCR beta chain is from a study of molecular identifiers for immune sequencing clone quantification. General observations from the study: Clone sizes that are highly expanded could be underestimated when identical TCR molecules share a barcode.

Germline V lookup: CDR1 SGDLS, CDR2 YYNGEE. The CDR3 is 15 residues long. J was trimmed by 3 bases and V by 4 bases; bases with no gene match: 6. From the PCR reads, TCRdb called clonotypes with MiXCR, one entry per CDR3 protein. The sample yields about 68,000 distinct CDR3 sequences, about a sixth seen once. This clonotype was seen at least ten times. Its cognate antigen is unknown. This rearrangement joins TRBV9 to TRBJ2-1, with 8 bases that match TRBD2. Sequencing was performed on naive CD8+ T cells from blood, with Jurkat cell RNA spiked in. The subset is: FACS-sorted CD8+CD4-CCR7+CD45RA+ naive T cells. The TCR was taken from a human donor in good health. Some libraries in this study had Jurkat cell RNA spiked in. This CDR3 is CASSPSGSVYNEQFF. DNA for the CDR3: TGTGCCAGCAGCCCCAGCGGGAGCGTCTACAATGAGCAGTTCTTC. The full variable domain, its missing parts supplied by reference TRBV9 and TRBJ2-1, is DSGVTQTPKHLITATGQRVTLRCSPRSGDLSVYWYQQSLDQGLQFLIQYYNGEERAKGNILERFSAQQFPDLHSELNLSSLELGDSALYFCASSPSGSVYNEQFFGPGTRLTVL.